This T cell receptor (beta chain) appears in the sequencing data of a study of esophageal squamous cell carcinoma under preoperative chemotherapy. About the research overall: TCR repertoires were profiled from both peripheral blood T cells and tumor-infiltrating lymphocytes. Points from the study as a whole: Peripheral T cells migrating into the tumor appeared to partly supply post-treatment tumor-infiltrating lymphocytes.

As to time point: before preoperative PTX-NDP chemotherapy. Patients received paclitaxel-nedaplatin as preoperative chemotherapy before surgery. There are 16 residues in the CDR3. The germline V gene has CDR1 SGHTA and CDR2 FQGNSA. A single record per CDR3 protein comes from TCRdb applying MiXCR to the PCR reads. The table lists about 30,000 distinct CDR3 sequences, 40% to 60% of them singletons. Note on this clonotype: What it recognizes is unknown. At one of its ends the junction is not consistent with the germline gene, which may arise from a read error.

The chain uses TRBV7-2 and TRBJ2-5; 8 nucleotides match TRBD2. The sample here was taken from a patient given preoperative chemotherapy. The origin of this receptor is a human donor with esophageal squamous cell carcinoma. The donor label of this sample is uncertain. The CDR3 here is CASALAGRGDQDTQYF. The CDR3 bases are TGTGCCAGCGCGTTAGCGGGGCGCGGGGACCAAGACACCCAGTACTTC.